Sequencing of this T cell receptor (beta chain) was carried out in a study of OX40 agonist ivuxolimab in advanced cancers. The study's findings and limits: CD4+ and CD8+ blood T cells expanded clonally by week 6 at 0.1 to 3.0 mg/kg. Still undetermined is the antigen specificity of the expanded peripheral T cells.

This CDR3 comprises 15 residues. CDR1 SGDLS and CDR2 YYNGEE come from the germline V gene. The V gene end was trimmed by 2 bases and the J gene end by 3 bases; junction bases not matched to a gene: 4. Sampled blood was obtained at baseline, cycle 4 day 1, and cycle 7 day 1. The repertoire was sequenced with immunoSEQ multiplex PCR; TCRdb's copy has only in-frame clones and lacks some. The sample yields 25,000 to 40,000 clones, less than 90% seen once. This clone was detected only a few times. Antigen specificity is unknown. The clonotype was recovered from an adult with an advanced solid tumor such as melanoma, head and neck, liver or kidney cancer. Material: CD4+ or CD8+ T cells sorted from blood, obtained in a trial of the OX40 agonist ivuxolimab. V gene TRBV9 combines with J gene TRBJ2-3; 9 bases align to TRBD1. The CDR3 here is CASSVTGGDTDTQYF. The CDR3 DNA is TGTGCCAGCAGCGTTACAGGGGGCGATACAGATACGCAGTATTTT.